This is a list of T cell receptor beta chains from one sample in a study of OX40 agonist ivuxolimab in advanced cancers. Here immunoSEQ multiplex PCR was the method, and the copy in TCRdb shows in-frame clones only, minus some. The table lists more than 55,000 clones, approximately 86% of them singletons, with more than 3.5% in the top ten. This specimen consisted of CD4+ or CD8+ T cells sorted from blood, obtained in a trial of the OX40 agonist ivuxolimab. The receptor set was obtained from an adult with an advanced solid tumor such as melanoma, head and neck, liver or kidney cancer. The CDR3 runs from the conserved cysteine through the conserved F or W. The D gene is left open where the match is weak. Size is stated for part of the rows, as once, few or many counts, or as a class when the clone is expanded.

v_gene: TRBV27
abundance: -
d_gene: TRBD1
len: 13
j_gene: TRBJ1-2
CDR3nt: TGTGCCAGCAGGGACAGGGGGCTCCCTGGCTACACCTTC
CDR3aa: CASRDRGLPGYTF

v_gene: TRBV6-1
abundance: -
d_gene: -
len: 15
j_gene: TRBJ1-2
CDR3nt: TGTGCCAGCAGGGCCTTGGTCGGGGGCGGGGATGGCTACACCTTC
CDR3aa: CASRALVGGGDGYTF

v_gene: TRBV2
abundance: -
d_gene: -
len: 14
j_gene: TRBJ2-3
CDR3nt: TGTGCCAGCATCAGGGACGTTAGCACAGATACGCAGTATTTT
CDR3aa: CASIRDVSTDTQYF

v_gene: TRBV7-8
abundance: -
d_gene: -
len: 15
j_gene: TRBJ1-5
CDR3nt: TGTGCCAGCAGCACCACAGGGACTAGCAATCAGCCCCAGCATTTT
CDR3aa: CASSTTGTSNQPQHF

v_gene: TRBV5-1
abundance: -
d_gene: TRBD1
len: 17
j_gene: TRBJ1-1
CDR3nt: TGCGCCAGCAGCACGGGACAGGGGGCGACTCTGGGGACTGAAGCTTTCTTT
CDR3aa: CASSTGQGATLGTEAFF

v_gene: TRBV27
abundance: -
d_gene: -
len: 14
j_gene: TRBJ1-6
CDR3nt: TGTGCCAGCACCCTAGGGACGTGGAATTCACCCCTCCACTTT
CDR3aa: CASTLGTWNSPLHF

v_gene: TRBV27
abundance: -
d_gene: TRBD2
len: 14
j_gene: TRBJ2-1
CDR3nt: TGTGCCAGCAGTAACGCGGGAGCGTACAATGAGCAGTTCTTC
CDR3aa: CASSNAGAYNEQFF

v_gene: TRBV5-1
abundance: -
d_gene: TRBD2
len: 15
j_gene: TRBJ2-1
CDR3nt: TGCGCCAGCAGCCCGGGACTAGCGGCCTACAATGAGCAGTTCTTC
CDR3aa: CASSPGLAAYNEQFF

v_gene: TRBV7-2
abundance: -
d_gene: -
len: 15
j_gene: TRBJ2-7
CDR3nt: TGTGCCAGCAGCTCCGACTCCGGGGTGGGCTACGAGCAGTACTTC
CDR3aa: CASSSDSGVGYEQYF

v_gene: TRBV19
abundance: -
d_gene: -
len: 14
j_gene: TRBJ2-7
CDR3nt: TGTGCCAGTAGCCCCCGCCCTAGCAACGACGAGCAGTACTTC
CDR3aa: CASSPRPSNDEQYF

v_gene: TRBV4-3
abundance: -
d_gene: -
len: 16
j_gene: TRBJ1-6
CDR3nt: TGCGCCAGCAGCCAAGAGCTCTCGACACGGCGTTCACCCCTCCACTTT
CDR3aa: CASSQELSTRRSPLHF

v_gene: TRBV5-1
abundance: -
d_gene: TRBD1
len: 16
j_gene: TRBJ2-7
CDR3nt: TGCGCCAGCAAGAAATCTGAGGGACAGGCTACCTACGAGCAGTACTTC
CDR3aa: CASKKSEGQATYEQYF

v_gene: TRBV9
abundance: few
d_gene: TRBD1
len: 14
j_gene: TRBJ1-2
CDR3nt: TGTGCCAGCAGCGTAGACAGGGGTTCGTATGGCTACACCTTC
CDR3aa: CASSVDRGSYGYTF

v_gene: TRBV7-8
abundance: medium-sized
d_gene: TRBD1
len: 17
j_gene: TRBJ1-6
CDR3nt: TGTGCCAGCAGCTTAGCGGGCAGGGGGAAAGAGTGGTCACCCCTCCACTTT
CDR3aa: CASSLAGRGKEWSPLHF

v_gene: TRBV18
abundance: -
d_gene: -
len: 14
j_gene: TRBJ1-3
CDR3nt: TGTGCCAGCTCACCGCAGGGATCTGGAAACACCATATATTTT
CDR3aa: CASSPQGSGNTIYF

v_gene: TRBV28
abundance: -
d_gene: -
len: 15
j_gene: TRBJ2-7
CDR3nt: TGTGCCAGCAGGACGCCGGGGGGCCTAGTTTACGAGCAGTACTTC
CDR3aa: CASRTPGGLVYEQYF

v_gene: TRBV10-1
abundance: once
d_gene: TRBD2
len: 12
j_gene: TRBJ2-3
CDR3nt: TGCGCCAGCAGTGGAGGCGGGAGCAACCTGTATTTT
CDR3aa: CASSGGGSNLYF

v_gene: TRBV5-6
abundance: -
d_gene: TRBD1
len: 15
j_gene: TRBJ1-5
CDR3nt: TGTGCCAGCAGCAAGGACAGGGGGAACCTTGAGCCCCAGCATTTT
CDR3aa: CASSKDRGNLEPQHF

v_gene: TRBV6-6
abundance: -
d_gene: -
len: 15
j_gene: TRBJ1-5
CDR3nt: TGTGCCAGCAGTCTACAGAGGCACCTGAATCAGCCCCAGCATTTT
CDR3aa: CASSLQRHLNQPQHF

v_gene: TRBV19
abundance: -
d_gene: TRBD2
len: 13
j_gene: TRBJ2-7
CDR3nt: TGTGCTAGTAGCAGGACTAGCGGGAGAGAGCAGTACTTC
CDR3aa: CASSRTSGREQYF

v_gene: TRBV5-1
abundance: -
d_gene: -
len: 14
j_gene: TRBJ2-5
CDR3nt: TGCGCCAGCAGCCCTCTGAGGGGTGCGGAGACCCAGTACTTC
CDR3aa: CASSPLRGAETQYF

v_gene: TRBV7-9
abundance: -
d_gene: -
len: 13
j_gene: TRBJ1-2
CDR3nt: TGTGCCAGCAGGGAGGAGAGCGGCTATGGCTACACCTTC
CDR3aa: CASREESGYGYTF

v_gene: TRBV25-1
abundance: -
d_gene: -
len: 13
j_gene: TRBJ2-5
CDR3nt: TGTGCCAGCAGTGCTTCTGGCGGCCAGACCCAGTACTTC
CDR3aa: CASSASGGQTQYF

v_gene: TRBV18
abundance: -
d_gene: TRBD2
len: 15
j_gene: TRBJ2-1
CDR3nt: TGTGCCAGCTCACCCCTAGCGGGTCGCGACAATGAGCAGTTCTTC
CDR3aa: CASSPLAGRDNEQFF

v_gene: TRBV4-3
abundance: -
d_gene: -
len: 15
j_gene: TRBJ2-7
CDR3nt: TGCGCCAGCAGCCAAGATGCGGCACAGGGCTACGAGCAGTACTTC
CDR3aa: CASSQDAAQGYEQYF

v_gene: TRBV27
abundance: -
d_gene: -
len: 14
j_gene: TRBJ1-1
CDR3nt: TGTGCCAGCAGCCGAACAGGGAGGGACACTGAAGCTTTCTTT
CDR3aa: CASSRTGRDTEAFF

v_gene: TRBV7-2
abundance: -
d_gene: -
len: 15
j_gene: TRBJ1-1
CDR3nt: TGTGCCAGCAGCCGCCGGACAGTCGGGAGCACTGAAGCTTTCTTT
CDR3aa: CASSRRTVGSTEAFF

v_gene: TRBV6-5
abundance: few
d_gene: TRBD2
len: 15
j_gene: TRBJ2-1
CDR3nt: TGTGCCAGCAGTTACCGGAGCGGGGGCCGCAATGAGCAGTTCTTC
CDR3aa: CASSYRSGGRNEQFF

v_gene: TRBV5-4
abundance: -
d_gene: TRBD2
len: 16
j_gene: TRBJ2-1
CDR3nt: TGTGCCAGCAAAGTGCAACTAGCGACCTCCTACAATGAGCAGTTCTTC
CDR3aa: CASKVQLATSYNEQFF

v_gene: TRBV19
abundance: -
d_gene: -
len: 15
j_gene: TRBJ1-4
CDR3nt: TGTGCCAGTAGTATCAGGGCAGGGACTAATGAAAAACTGTTTTTT
CDR3aa: CASSIRAGTNEKLFF

v_gene: TRBV19
abundance: -
d_gene: -
len: 14
j_gene: TRBJ2-7
CDR3nt: TGTGCCAGTAGTATAAACGGGGCTACCTACGAGCAGTACTTC
CDR3aa: CASSINGATYEQYF

v_gene: TRBV4-2
abundance: -
d_gene: -
len: 14
j_gene: TRBJ1-3
CDR3nt: TGTGCCAGCAGCCAAGAACTTAGAGGAAACACCATATATTTT
CDR3aa: CASSQELRGNTIYF

v_gene: TRBV4-2
abundance: -
d_gene: TRBD1
len: 15
j_gene: TRBJ1-5
CDR3nt: TGTGCCAGCAGGGGCAGGACAGGGTCTGATCAGCCCCAGCATTTT
CDR3aa: CASRGRTGSDQPQHF

v_gene: TRBV19
abundance: -
d_gene: -
len: 13
j_gene: TRBJ1-4
CDR3nt: TGTGCCAGTAGTATCACAGGGTTTGAAAAACTGTTTTTT
CDR3aa: CASSITGFEKLFF

v_gene: TRBV6-5
abundance: few
d_gene: TRBD2
len: 15
j_gene: TRBJ2-7
CDR3nt: TGTGCCAGCAGCCGGGGGGGGGCAGTAACCTACGAGCAGTACTTC
CDR3aa: CASSRGGAVTYEQYF

v_gene: TRBV20-1
abundance: -
d_gene: -
len: 10
j_gene: TRBJ2-1
CDR3nt: TGCAGTGCTAGCCCGGGGGAGCAGTTCTTC
CDR3aa: CSASPGEQFF

v_gene: TRBV5-8
abundance: -
d_gene: -
len: 16
j_gene: TRBJ2-3
CDR3nt: TGTGCCAGCAGCTTGGTATCAGGGCCCGGCACAGATACGCAGTATTTT
CDR3aa: CASSLVSGPGTDTQYF

v_gene: TRBV10-3
abundance: -
d_gene: -
len: 12
j_gene: TRBJ1-2
CDR3nt: TGTGCCATCAGTGAGGGAAACTATGGCTACACCTTC
CDR3aa: CAISEGNYGYTF

v_gene: TRBV20-1
abundance: -
d_gene: -
len: 11
j_gene: TRBJ2-5
CDR3nt: TGCAGTGCCCTCGCGGAAGAGACCCAGTACTTC
CDR3aa: CSALAEETQYF

v_gene: TRBV7-2
abundance: few
d_gene: -
len: 13
j_gene: TRBJ1-2
CDR3nt: TGTGCCAGCAGCTTAGAACCCGTGGGGGGCTACACCTTC
CDR3aa: CASSLEPVGGYTF

v_gene: TRBV5-4
abundance: -
d_gene: TRBD1
len: 15
j_gene: TRBJ1-6
CDR3nt: TGTGCCAGCAGCCCCGCCGGGACAGGAAATTCACCCCTCCACTTT
CDR3aa: CASSPAGTGNSPLHF

v_gene: TRBV6-7
abundance: -
d_gene: -
len: 14
j_gene: TRBJ1-2
CDR3nt: TGTGCCAGCAGTCACCCCGACAGGCCAAGGGGCTACACCTTC
CDR3aa: CASSHPDRPRGYTF

v_gene: TRBV6-6
abundance: -
d_gene: -
len: 11
j_gene: TRBJ2-7
CDR3nt: TGTGCCAGCAGCAGGGCAAGCGAGCAGTACTTC
CDR3aa: CASSRASEQYF

v_gene: TRBV28
abundance: -
d_gene: TRBD2
len: 15
j_gene: TRBJ2-1
CDR3nt: TGTGCCAGCAGGACCGGGACTAGCGGGAGTAATGAGCAGTTCTTC
CDR3aa: CASRTGTSGSNEQFF

v_gene: TRBV27
abundance: few
d_gene: -
len: 16
j_gene: TRBJ1-1
CDR3nt: TGTGCCAGCAGTTTTGACAAATGGGAGATGAACACTGAAGCTTTCTTT
CDR3aa: CASSFDKWEMNTEAFF

v_gene: TRBV19
abundance: -
d_gene: -
len: 15
j_gene: TRBJ2-1
CDR3nt: TGTGCCAGTAGTGTTACTAGTAGGAACTACAATGAGCAGTTCTTC
CDR3aa: CASSVTSRNYNEQFF

v_gene: TRBV11-2
abundance: -
d_gene: -
len: 17
j_gene: TRBJ2-7
CDR3nt: TGTGCCAGCAGCTTAGGTGAGGCCCCGGCCGCGGCCTACGAGCAGTACTTC
CDR3aa: CASSLGEAPAAAYEQYF

v_gene: TRBV5-1
abundance: -
d_gene: -
len: 15
j_gene: TRBJ2-6
CDR3nt: TGCGCCAGCAGCTTTGGGGGGGGCGGGGCCAACGTCCTGACTTTC
CDR3aa: CASSFGGGGANVLTF

v_gene: TRBV10-1
abundance: -
d_gene: -
len: 13
j_gene: TRBJ2-3
CDR3nt: TGCGCCAGCAGTGACCCCTTCACAGATACGCAGTATTTT
CDR3aa: CASSDPFTDTQYF

v_gene: TRBV6-1
abundance: -
d_gene: -
len: 13
j_gene: TRBJ2-2
CDR3nt: TGTGCCAGCAAAGACCCGAACACCGGGGAGCTGTTTTTT
CDR3aa: CASKDPNTGELFF

v_gene: TRBV9
abundance: -
d_gene: -
len: 15
j_gene: TRBJ1-2
CDR3nt: TGTGCCAGCAGCGATAGAGACCCTGTGGACTATGGCTACACCTTC
CDR3aa: CASSDRDPVDYGYTF

v_gene: TRBV5-1
abundance: -
d_gene: -
len: 15
j_gene: TRBJ1-3
CDR3nt: TGCGCCAGCAGCTGGGACGGCAGCTCTGGAAACACCATATATTTT
CDR3aa: CASSWDGSSGNTIYF

v_gene: TRBV4-2
abundance: -
d_gene: -
len: 15
j_gene: TRBJ2-1
CDR3nt: TGTGCCAGCAGCCTGCGGGCGGACGCCTACAATGAGCAGTTCTTC
CDR3aa: CASSLRADAYNEQFF

v_gene: TRBV11-2
abundance: few
d_gene: TRBD2
len: 16
j_gene: TRBJ2-7
CDR3nt: TGTGCCAGCAGCTTCCTGGGACTAGCGAAATCCTACGAGCAGTACTTC
CDR3aa: CASSFLGLAKSYEQYF

v_gene: TRBV10-2
abundance: -
d_gene: TRBD2
len: 15
j_gene: TRBJ2-2
CDR3nt: TGCGCCAGCAGTTCTAGCGGGAGGGCCGGCGGGGAGCTGTTTTTT
CDR3aa: CASSSSGRAGGELFF

v_gene: TRBV7-9
abundance: -
d_gene: -
len: 14
j_gene: TRBJ1-1
CDR3nt: TGTGCCAGCAGCTTAGGGGGCAACGACCGCCAAGCTTTCTTT
CDR3aa: CASSLGGNDRQAFF

v_gene: TRBV6-5
abundance: -
d_gene: TRBD1
len: 14
j_gene: TRBJ1-5
CDR3nt: TGTGCCAGCACCGTAGGGGGCCGGGTGCAGCCCCAGCATTTT
CDR3aa: CASTVGGRVQPQHF

v_gene: TRBV30
abundance: -
d_gene: -
len: 14
j_gene: TRBJ1-2
CDR3nt: TGTGCCTGGATGATCCCACGAGGGACCGGGGGCTACACCTTC
CDR3aa: CAWMIPRGTGGYTF

v_gene: TRBV5-6
abundance: -
d_gene: TRBD1
len: 15
j_gene: TRBJ2-1
CDR3nt: TGTGCCAGCAGCACCGGGACAGGGTACTACAATGAGCAGTTCTTC
CDR3aa: CASSTGTGYYNEQFF

v_gene: TRBV7-2
abundance: -
d_gene: TRBD2
len: 17
j_gene: TRBJ2-3
CDR3nt: TGTGCCGGCAGCCCCTCTAGCGGGGGAGGTCGCACAGATACGCAGTATTTT
CDR3aa: CAGSPSSGGGRTDTQYF